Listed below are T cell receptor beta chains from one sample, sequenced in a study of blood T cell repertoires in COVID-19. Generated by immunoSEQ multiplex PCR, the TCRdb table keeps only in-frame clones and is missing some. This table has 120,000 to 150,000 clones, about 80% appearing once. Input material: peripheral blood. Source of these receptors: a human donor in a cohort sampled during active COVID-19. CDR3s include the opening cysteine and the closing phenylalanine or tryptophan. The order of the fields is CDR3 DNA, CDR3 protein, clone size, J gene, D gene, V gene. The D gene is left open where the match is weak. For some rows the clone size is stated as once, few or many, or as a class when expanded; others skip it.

CDR3 DNA: TGTGCCAGTACCCAAACAGACTATGGCTACACCTTC
CDR3 protein: CASTQTDYGYTF
clone size: few
J gene: TRBJ1-2
D gene: .
V gene: TRBV19

CDR3 DNA: TGTGCCAGCAGCTCAGGGGCTCGTACTAGCACAGATACGCAGTATTTT
CDR3 protein: CASSSGARTSTDTQYF
clone size: once
J gene: TRBJ2-3
D gene: .
V gene: TRBV7-8

CDR3 DNA: TGTGCCAGCAGCTTGGGCTCGGGAGGGGGGACCGATACGCAGTATTTT
CDR3 protein: CASSLGSGGGTDTQYF
clone size: .
J gene: TRBJ2-3
D gene: TRBD2
V gene: TRBV5-5

CDR3 DNA: TGTGCCAGCGGGGCAGTGAATGGAAACACCATATATTTT
CDR3 protein: CASGAVNGNTIYF
clone size: .
J gene: TRBJ1-3
D gene: .
V gene: TRBV6-5

CDR3 DNA: TGTGCCACCAGTTGGAGTGGGGGGGGAGATACGCAGTATTTT
CDR3 protein: CATSWSGGGDTQYF
clone size: .
J gene: TRBJ2-3
D gene: TRBD2
V gene: TRBV24-1

CDR3 DNA: TGTGCCAGCAGCTTACAACTAGCGGGCACCGGGGAGCTGTTTTTT
CDR3 protein: CASSLQLAGTGELFF
clone size: .
J gene: TRBJ2-2
D gene: TRBD2
V gene: TRBV7-9

CDR3 DNA: TGTGCCACCCTAAGTGGACAGTTCTATGGCTACACCTTC
CDR3 protein: CATLSGQFYGYTF
clone size: .
J gene: TRBJ1-2
D gene: .
V gene: TRBV2

CDR3 DNA: TGTGCCAGCTCACGACTAGCGGGAGCCAATGAGCAGTTCTTC
CDR3 protein: CASSRLAGANEQFF
clone size: many
J gene: TRBJ2-1
D gene: TRBD2
V gene: TRBV18

CDR3 DNA: TGTGCCAGCAACGGTGAACTAGCGGGAGGGACCGGGGAGCTGTTTTTT
CDR3 protein: CASNGELAGGTGELFF
clone size: .
J gene: TRBJ2-2
D gene: TRBD2
V gene: TRBV28

CDR3 DNA: TGTGCCACCAGCCTTGCACTAGCAAGCAATGAGCAGTTCTTC
CDR3 protein: CATSLALASNEQFF
clone size: .
J gene: TRBJ2-1
D gene: .
V gene: TRBV15

CDR3 DNA: TGTGCCAGCAGCTTAGACCCTATCTACGAGCAGTACTTC
CDR3 protein: CASSLDPIYEQYF
clone size: .
J gene: TRBJ2-7
D gene: .
V gene: TRBV7-2

CDR3 DNA: TGTGCCAGCAGCTTAGCACAGGGGAACACTGAAGCTTTCTTT
CDR3 protein: CASSLAQGNTEAFF
clone size: .
J gene: TRBJ1-1
D gene: .
V gene: TRBV7-2

CDR3 DNA: TGTGCCAGTAGTGGCGACTCCCATAATTCACCCCTCCACTTT
CDR3 protein: CASSGDSHNSPLHF
clone size: .
J gene: TRBJ1-6
D gene: .
V gene: TRBV19

CDR3 DNA: TGTGCCAGCACTCACGGGGGGATTAAGGCTAATGAAAAACTGTTTTTT
CDR3 protein: CASTHGGIKANEKLFF
clone size: .
J gene: TRBJ1-4
D gene: .
V gene: TRBV28

CDR3 DNA: TGTGCCAGCAGCCCGTCGCCGGGGGGGGGCGAGCAGTACTTC
CDR3 protein: CASSPSPGGGEQYF
clone size: .
J gene: TRBJ2-7
D gene: TRBD2
V gene: TRBV3-1/TRBV3-2

CDR3 DNA: TGTGCCAGCAGAACCGACAGGGGAGGTAATGAAAAACTGTTTTTT
CDR3 protein: CASRTDRGGNEKLFF
clone size: .
J gene: TRBJ1-4
D gene: TRBD1
V gene: TRBV28

CDR3 DNA: TGCGCCAGCAGCTTGGCCCTAGCGGGCTTGACTAGCACAGATACGCAGTATTTT
CDR3 protein: CASSLALAGLTSTDTQYF
clone size: .
J gene: TRBJ2-3
D gene: TRBD2
V gene: TRBV5-1

CDR3 DNA: TGTGCCAGCAGTGAGGGACTAGCGCTAAGACAGTACTTC
CDR3 protein: CASSEGLALRQYF
clone size: .
J gene: TRBJ2-7
D gene: TRBD2
V gene: TRBV6-1

CDR3 DNA: TGTGCCAGCAGCTTAGCACGGACTAGCGGGATATCCCACTACGAGCAGTACTTC
CDR3 protein: CASSLARTSGISHYEQYF
clone size: .
J gene: TRBJ2-7
D gene: TRBD2
V gene: TRBV7-9

CDR3 DNA: TGTGCCAGCACCCCTACTAGCGGGAGGGCAGATACGCAGTATTTT
CDR3 protein: CASTPTSGRADTQYF
clone size: few
J gene: TRBJ2-3
D gene: TRBD2
V gene: TRBV2

CDR3 DNA: TGTGCCAGCAGTAATCAGGGGTCCTCCTACGAGCAGTACTTC
CDR3 protein: CASSNQGSSYEQYF
clone size: .
J gene: TRBJ2-7
D gene: .
V gene: TRBV2

CDR3 DNA: TGTGCCACCAGTGATCCAGGCTTTAATGCTGAAGCTTTCTTT
CDR3 protein: CATSDPGFNAEAFF
clone size: few
J gene: TRBJ1-1
D gene: .
V gene: TRBV24-1

CDR3 DNA: TGTGCCAGCTCACCAAGGGACTTTGAGTCTGAGCAGTTCTTC
CDR3 protein: CASSPRDFESEQFF
clone size: .
J gene: TRBJ2-1
D gene: .
V gene: TRBV18

CDR3 DNA: TGTGCCAGCAGTGTCGTTAGCGGGAGCTCCTACAATGAGCAGTTCTTC
CDR3 protein: CASSVVSGSSYNEQFF
clone size: few
J gene: TRBJ2-1
D gene: TRBD2
V gene: TRBV6-4

CDR3 DNA: TGTGCCAGCAGTTACTCCCCTCAGGGCAGGGGGACTGGCTACACCTTC
CDR3 protein: CASSYSPQGRGTGYTF
clone size: .
J gene: TRBJ1-2
D gene: TRBD1
V gene: TRBV6-5

CDR3 DNA: TGTGCCAGCAGTAAACAGGGGGCGCGAGGGCCCCAGCATTTT
CDR3 protein: CASSKQGARGPQHF
clone size: .
J gene: TRBJ1-5
D gene: TRBD1
V gene: TRBV28

CDR3 DNA: TGTGCCAGCAGCACCCGGGACAGGATCACCGGGGAGCTGTTTTTT
CDR3 protein: CASSTRDRITGELFF
clone size: .
J gene: TRBJ2-2
D gene: TRBD1
V gene: TRBV11-1